This T cell receptor beta chain was captured by sequencing in a study of cytomegalovirus exposure and HLA in healthy donors. General study points: A later analysis, which compared TCR beta chains of equal frequency, found the HLA-associated ones more clonally expanded.

The germline CDR1 and CDR2 sequences are SGHTA and FQGNSA. Trimming took 0 bases from V and 5 from J; bases not matched to a gene: 3. This CDR3 contains 14 residues. A multiplex PCR was run with 60 Vbeta primers and 13 Jbeta primers. In the source study's methods: Later work found about 80 million unique TCR beta chains, with about 10 million shared. The protocol was immunoSEQ multiplex PCR, while the TCRdb copy is restricted to in-frame clones and leaves out a portion. The V and J calls and the clone size are those of that table, but D and trimming were determined from the DNA. In the table there are some 77,000 clones, 65% to 80% of which are singletons. This clone was seen once. Its specificity is unknown. The sample holds other DNA sequences that translate to the same CDR3.

The receptor was isolated from a man aged 25-45 years in good health and CMV-seronegative. V is TRBV7-2 and J is TRBJ2-5; 7 positions agree with TRBD1. The sequenced sample was PBMCs. The CDR3 DNA follows: TGTGCCAGCAGCTTAGCAGGGGGCGGGGAGACCCAGTACTTC. Translating gives CASSLAGGGETQYF. Looking up the rest from reference TRBV7-2 and TRBJ2-5 gives the full variable domain: GAGVSQSPSNKVTEKGKDVELRCDPISGHTALYWYRQSLGQGLEFLIYFQGNSAPDKSGLPSDRFSAERTGGSVSTLTIQRTQQEDSAVYLCASSLAGGGETQYFGPGTRLLVL.